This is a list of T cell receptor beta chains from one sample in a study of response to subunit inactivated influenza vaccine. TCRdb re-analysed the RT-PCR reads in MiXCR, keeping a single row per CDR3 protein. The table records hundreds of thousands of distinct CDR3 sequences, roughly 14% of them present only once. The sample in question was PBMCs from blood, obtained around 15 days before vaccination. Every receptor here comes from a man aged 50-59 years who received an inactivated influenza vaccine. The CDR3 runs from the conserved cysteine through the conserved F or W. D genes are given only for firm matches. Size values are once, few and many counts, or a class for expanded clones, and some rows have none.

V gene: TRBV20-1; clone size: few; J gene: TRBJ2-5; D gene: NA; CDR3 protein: CSATRIGRLVETQYF; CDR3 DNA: TGCAGTGCTACCCGCATCGGCAGGCTGGTGGAGACCCAGTACTTC
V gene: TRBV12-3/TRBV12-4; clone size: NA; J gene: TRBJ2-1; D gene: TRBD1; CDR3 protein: CASGGTGEFGEQFF; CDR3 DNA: TGTGCCAGCGGGGGGACAGGGGAATTCGGTGAGCAGTTCTTC
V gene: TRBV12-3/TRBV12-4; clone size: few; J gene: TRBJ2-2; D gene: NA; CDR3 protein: CASSLSRGELFF; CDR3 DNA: TGTGCCAGCAGTTTAAGTCGCGGGGAGCTGTTTTTT
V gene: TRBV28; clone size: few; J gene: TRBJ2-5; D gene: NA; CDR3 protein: CASSLPRVETQYF; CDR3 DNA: TGTGCCAGCAGTTTGCCCAGGGTGGAGACCCAGTACTTC
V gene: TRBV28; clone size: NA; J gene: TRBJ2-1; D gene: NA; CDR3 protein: CASNLSPATYNEQFF; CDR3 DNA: TGTGCCAGCAACTTATCCCCAGCGACCTACAATGAGCAGTTCTTC
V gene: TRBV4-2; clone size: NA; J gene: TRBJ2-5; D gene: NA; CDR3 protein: CASSQVAKTQETQYF; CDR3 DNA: TGTGCCAGCAGCCAAGTGGCAAAGACACAAGAGACCCAGTACTTC
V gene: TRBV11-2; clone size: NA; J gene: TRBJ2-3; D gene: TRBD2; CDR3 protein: CASSYDLSGTGTDTQYF; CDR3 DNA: TGTGCCAGCAGCTACGATTTAAGCGGGACGGGGACAGATACGCAGTATTTT
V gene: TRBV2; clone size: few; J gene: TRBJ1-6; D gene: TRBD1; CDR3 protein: CASSGGDSYNSPLHF; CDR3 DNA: TGTGCCAGCAGTGGAGGGGACAGCTATAATTCACCCCTCCACTTT
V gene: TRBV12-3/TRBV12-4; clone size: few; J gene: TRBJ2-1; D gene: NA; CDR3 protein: CASSLLGQQFF; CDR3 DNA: TGTGCCAGCAGTCTTCTAGGACAGCAGTTCTTC
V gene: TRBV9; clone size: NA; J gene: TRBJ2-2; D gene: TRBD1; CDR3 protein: CASSVGQGLTGELFF; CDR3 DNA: TGTGCCAGCAGCGTGGGACAGGGCCTCACCGGGGAGCTGTTTTTT
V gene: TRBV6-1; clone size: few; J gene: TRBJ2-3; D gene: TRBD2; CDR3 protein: CASSRRLAGIADTQYF; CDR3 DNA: TGTGCCAGCAGTCGCCGACTAGCGGGGATCGCAGATACGCAGTATTTT
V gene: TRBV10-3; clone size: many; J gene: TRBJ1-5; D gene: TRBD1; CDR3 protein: CATATGNNQPQHF; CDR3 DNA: TGTGCCACGGCGACAGGGAACAATCAGCCCCAGCATTTT
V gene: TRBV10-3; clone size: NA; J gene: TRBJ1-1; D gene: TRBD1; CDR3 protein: CAISESTGRAGAEAFF; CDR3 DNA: TGTGCCATCAGTGAGTCGACAGGGAGGGCGGGCGCTGAAGCTTTCTTT
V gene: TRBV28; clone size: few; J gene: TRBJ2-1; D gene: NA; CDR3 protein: CASSRNGYEQFF; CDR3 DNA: TGTGCCAGCAGTAGAAACGGGTATGAGCAGTTCTTC
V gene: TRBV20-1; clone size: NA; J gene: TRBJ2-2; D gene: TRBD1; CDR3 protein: CSAPNYRGNGELFF; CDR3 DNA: TGCAGTGCTCCAAACTACAGGGGTAACGGGGAGCTGTTTTTT
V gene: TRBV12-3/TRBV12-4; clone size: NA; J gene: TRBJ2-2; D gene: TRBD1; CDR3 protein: CASSSVPGQGSGELFF; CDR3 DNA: TGTGCCAGCAGTTCCGTTCCGGGACAGGGTTCCGGGGAGCTGTTTTTT
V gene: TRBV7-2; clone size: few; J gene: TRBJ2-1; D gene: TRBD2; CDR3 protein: CASSLIGGRTHNEQFF; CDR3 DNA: TGTGCCAGCAGCTTAATCGGCGGGAGAACACACAATGAGCAGTTCTTC
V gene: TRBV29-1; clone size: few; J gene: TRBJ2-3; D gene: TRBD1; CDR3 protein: CSVEDRGFGDTQYF; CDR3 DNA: TGCAGCGTTGAAGACAGGGGGTTTGGAGATACGCAGTATTTT
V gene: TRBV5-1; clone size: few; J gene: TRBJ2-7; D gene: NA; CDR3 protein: CASSSHREDEQYF; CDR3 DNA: TGCGCCAGCAGCTCCCACAGGGAGGACGAGCAGTACTTC
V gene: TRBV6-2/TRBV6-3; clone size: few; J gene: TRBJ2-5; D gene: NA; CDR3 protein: CASSFTSGETQYF; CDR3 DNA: TGTGCCAGCAGTTTTACTAGTGGGGAGACCCAGTACTTC
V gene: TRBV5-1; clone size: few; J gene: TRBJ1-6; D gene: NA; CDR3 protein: CASSLDRTAGSPLHF; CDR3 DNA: TGCGCCAGCAGCTTGGACAGGACAGCGGGCTCACCCCTCCACTTT
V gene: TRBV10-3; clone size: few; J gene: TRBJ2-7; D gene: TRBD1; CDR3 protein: CAISYKKGQGYEQYF; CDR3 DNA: TGTGCCATCAGTTACAAAAAGGGACAGGGCTACGAGCAGTACTTC
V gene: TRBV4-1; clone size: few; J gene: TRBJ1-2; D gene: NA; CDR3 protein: CASSQGGPGSYGYTF; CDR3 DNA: TGCGCCAGCAGCCAAGGAGGGCCAGGGTCGTATGGCTACACCTTC